These 16 T cell receptor beta chains were sequenced from one sample in a study of naive and memory T cell subsets. Two oligonucleotides, mixed equimolar, formed the beta constant-region primer covering TRBC1 and TRBC2. TCRdb re-called the UMI-ligation and nested PCR reads through MiXCR, storing one row per CDR3 protein. The sample carries 140,000 to 150,000 distinct CDR3 sequences, around 15% recorded once. The sample was naive CD4+ T cells from blood. Receptors were obtained from a human donor in good health.

This chain links TRBV5-1 with TRBJ2-2; D is unclear. The CDR3 is made up of 19 amino acids. With 3 bases removed from V and 2 bases from J, the gap between germline ends came to 23 bases. Germline V gene sequence: CDR1 SGHRS, CDR2 YFSETQ. The CDR3 DNA sequence: TGCGCCAGCAGCTGGGGATTCAACTTCCGGCCCGCAAACACCGGGGAGCTGTTTTTT. It is translated as CASSWGFNFRPANTGELFF. The full variable domain, in which reference TRBV5-1 and TRBJ2-2 provide the parts outside the CDR3, is KAGVTQTPRYLIKTRGQQVTLSCSPISGHRSVSWYQQTPGQGLQFLFEYFSETQRNKGNFPGRFSGRQFSNSRSEMNVSTLELGDSALYLCASSWGFNFRPANTGELFFGEGSRLTVL.

This clonotype was observed a handful of times. The chain employs TRBV12-3 or TRBV12-4 and TRBJ1-1, with a weak D call TRBD1 (6 bases). This CDR3 has 13 residues. V was pared by 7 bases and J by 3 bases, with 12 bases between. Here the CDR3 reads CASTLQGYTEAFF. The CDR3 DNA follows: TGTGCCAGCACCCTACAGGGCTACACTGAAGCTTTCTTT.

This chain uses TRBV10-3 with TRBJ2-1, with TRBD2 matching over 10 bases. The germline V gene has CDR1 ENHRY and CDR2 SYGVKD. V gave up 5 bases and J gave up 5 bases; unmatched junction bases: 6. The CDR3 has 15 residues. As DNA, the CDR3 is TGTGCCATCAGTCCGGGACTAGCGAAGAACAATGAGCAGTTCTTC. Translation gives CAISPGLAKNNEQFF.

The chain employs TRBV24-1 and TRBJ2-2; D is ambiguous. With 10 bases removed from V and 3 bases from J, the gap between germline ends came to 8 bases. CDR1 KGHDR and CDR2 SFDVKD come from the germline V gene. CDR3 length: 12 residues. CDR3 in amino acids: CATEYDTGELFF. The CDR3 DNA reads as TGTGCCACTGAGTATGACACCGGGGAGCTGTTTTTT.

The V and J genes are TRBV12-3 or TRBV12-4 and TRBJ1-1; 9 bases fit TRBD1. There are 16 residues in the CDR3. Losses at the gene ends were 5 bases for V and 0 bases for J; bases not matched to a gene: 7. The DNA for the CDR3 is TGTGCCAGCAGTCCACAGGGGGCTCTAATGAACACTGAAGCTTTCTTT. It specifies CASSPQGALMNTEAFF.

This clonotype was detected a few times. The V call is TRBV7-9, the J call TRBJ2-7, with 7 bases aligning to TRBD2. The length of the CDR3 is 14 residues. V shed 1 base and J 3 bases; nucleotides not matched to a gene: 3. Per germline, CDR1 SEHNR and CDR2 FQNEAQ (reference sequence). The CDR3 region is CASSLGGGYYEQYF. CDR3 coding DNA: TGTGCCAGCAGCTTAGGGGGGGGATACTACGAGCAGTACTTC.

This clonotype was seen only a few times. The chain combines TRBV20-1 with TRBJ1-6; 9 nucleotides match TRBD1. With 2 bases clipped from V and 9 bases from J, the junction kept 5 bases outside the gene matches. Germline CDR1 is DFQATT and CDR2 is SNEGSKA (reference sequence). The CDR3 has 14 residues. The CDR3 region is CSARQGQGSSPLHF. The CDR3, as DNA: TGCAGTGCTAGACAGGGACAGGGCAGTTCACCCCTCCACTTT.

The CDR3 region is CSAISSGTGGTYEQYF. The CDR3, as DNA: TGCAGTGCTATCAGCTCCGGGACAGGGGGGACCTACGAGCAGTACTTC. V usage is TRBV20-1 and J usage is TRBJ2-7; 11 positions agree with TRBD1. V lost 4 bases, J lost 2 bases, and 10 bases stayed unmatched. CDR1 and CDR2 from the germline V gene are DFQATT and SNEGSKA (reference sequence). This CDR3 is built from 16 residues.

There are a few counts of this clonotype. The chain recombines TRBV6-5 with TRBJ2-1, with 7 bases identical to TRBD2. CDR3 length equals 16 residues. CDR1 is MNHEY, CDR2 SVGAGI, per germline. The junction had 4 bases not matched to a gene; V was cut back by 0 bases and J by 2 bases. The chain's CDR3 is CASSYSRSGTYNEQFF. The CDR3 DNA reads as TGTGCCAGCAGTTACTCTCGGAGCGGGACCTACAATGAGCAGTTCTTC.

The table lists this clonotype with a few counts. The gene calls are TRBV7-9 and TRBJ2-7; D uncertain. V dropped 5 bases and J dropped 3 bases, with 14 bases sitting between them. The CDR3 runs to 14 residues. CDR1 and CDR2 (germline): SEHNR, FQNEAQ (reference sequence). Here the CDR3 reads CASSRNFPIYEQYF. The DNA for the CDR3 is TGTGCCAGCAGCCGCAACTTCCCGATCTACGAGCAGTACTTC.

The chain links TRBV5-1 to TRBJ2-7, with unresolved D. V was shortened by 0 bases and J by 6 bases, with 10 bases between the two germline ends. Germline V gene lookup returns CDR1 SGHRS and CDR2 YFSETQ. The CDR3 is 13 residues long. CDR3 DNA sequence: TGCGCCAGCAGCTTGGATGTAGGGTTCGAGCAGTACTTC. The encoded protein is CASSLDVGFEQYF.

CDR3 bases: TGTGCCAGCAGCGAGTCCCAGACAGGGCTTAGATCAGATACGCAGTATTTT. Protein product: CASSESQTGLRSDTQYF. The genes are TRBV7-2 and TRBJ2-3, with TRBD1 matching 7 bases. With V trimmed by 5 bases and J by 4 bases, 15 bases remained unmatched. There are 17 residues in the CDR3. Germline V gene lookup returns CDR1 SGHTA and CDR2 FQGNSA.

The chain carries TRBV10-3 and TRBJ2-2; 12 positions agree with TRBD2. The CDR3 runs to 16 residues. CDR1 and CDR2 from the germline V gene are ENHRY and SYGVKD. V shed 4 bases and J 3 bases; nucleotides not matched to a gene: 3. CDR3 region: CAISVTSGSHTGELFF. DNA of the CDR3: TGTGCCATCAGTGTGACTAGCGGGAGTCACACCGGGGAGCTGTTTTTT.

The CDR3, as DNA: TGTGCCAGCCGAAGGGTCGTAGATATACAAGAGACCCAGTACTTC. It encodes CASRRVVDIQETQYF. V gene TRBV18 combines with J gene TRBJ2-5; D is undetermined. This CDR3 has 15 amino acids. V lost 8 bases and J lost 2, with 18 bases in between. Germline values: CDR1 KGHSH, CDR2 LQKENI.

This clonotype turned up a few times. The genes are TRBV29-1 and TRBJ2-3; maybe TRBD2 (6 bases). V shed 4 bases and J shed 0 bases, with 11 bases lying between them. This CDR3 has 14 amino acids. Germline lookup yields CDR1 SQVTM and CDR2 ANQGSEA. The CDR3 spells CSVALGLSTDTQYF. DNA of the CDR3: TGCAGCGTTGCTTTGGGACTTAGCACAGATACGCAGTATTTT.

This clonotype occurred a few times. V and J are TRBV5-4 and TRBJ2-3; 11 positions match TRBD2. This CDR3 contains 19 residues. CDR1 and CDR2 from the germline V gene are SGHNT and YYREEE (reference sequence). V gave up 4 bases and J gave up 1 base; unmatched junction bases: 14. CDR3 in DNA: TGTGCCAGCAGCCCGGGCGGTAGCGGGAGGGCCGGTGGCACAGATACGCAGTATTTT. Protein: CASSPGGSGRAGGTDTQYF.